Sequencing of this TCR beta chain was carried out in a study of blood T cell repertoires in COVID-19. On the study more broadly: Sources were T cells, B-cell-depleted T cells, or PBMCs; the material itself was cDNA or gDNA.

Ages ranged from roughly 18 to 95 years, with residence in some 25 US areas. Cohort allocation depended upon clinical history that participants reported. Trimming took off 5 bases at V and 8 bases at J, with 12 bases between the two ends. The CDR3 covers 12 residues. In germline, CDR1 is SNHLY, CDR2 FYNNEI. Authors' data handling: Amplification from reference gene primers served as the basis for estimated nucleated cell counts. Some clones are missing from TCRdb's copy, which holds only in-frame ones; the method was immunoSEQ multiplex PCR. V and J calls and clone size are given by that table; D and trimming were obtained from the DNA. The repertoire holds under 300,000 clones, around 87% seen once, with more than 5% in the top ten.

The V gene is TRBV2, the J gene TRBJ1-1; D perhaps matches TRBD1 (5 bases). This clonotype was obtained from a woman in her twenties or thirties with acute COVID-19. Sequencing was performed on PBMCs or T cells enriched from blood (not recorded which). Here the CDR3 reads CASSRETVEAFF. The CDR3, as DNA: TGTGCCAGCAGTCGCGAGACAGTCGAAGCTTTCTTT.